A selection of T cell receptor beta chains follows, all from one sample in a study of technical replicates of blood from several donors. Profiled with immunoSEQ multiplex PCR; TCRdb holds only in-frame clones, not every one. This sample carries tens of thousands of clones, 96% of them seen once, and the ten largest clones take 0.36%. Material: T cells isolated from PBMCs. The receptors derive from a human donor in good health. CDR3s include the opening cysteine and the closing phenylalanine or tryptophan. The D gene is left open where the match is weak. Clone sizes are given selectively: once, few, many, or a class where the clone is expanded.

>-|TRBV9|TRBJ1-2|-|14
TGTGCCAGCACCTCCAGTTTCGCTAACTATGGCTACACCTTC
CASTSSFANYGYTF
>once|TRBV7-6|TRBJ1-1|TRBD1|16
TGTGCCAGCAGCTCAACATCGGGACAGGGGTACACTGAAGCTTTCTTT
CASSSTSGQGYTEAFF
>-|TRBV7-9|TRBJ2-7|TRBD2|19
TGTGCCAGCAGCTTATCGCCGGGACTAGCGGGAGGAAAGAACTACGAGCAGTACTTC
CASSLSPGLAGGKNYEQYF
>-|TRBV15|TRBJ2-6|TRBD1|16
TGTGCCACCAGCCTGGACAGGGCCCCTGGGGCCAACGTCCTGACTTTC
CATSLDRAPGANVLTF
>-|TRBV7-2|TRBJ1-3|-|15
TGTGCCAGCAGCTTAGCCGGGTACTCTGGAAACACCATATATTTT
CASSLAGYSGNTIYF
>-|TRBV7-8|TRBJ2-2|TRBD2|19
TGTGCCAGCAGCACTGACGGGACTAGCGGGAGCGCGAACACCGGGGAGCTGTTTTTT
CASSTDGTSGSANTGELFF
>-|TRBV25-1|TRBJ2-1|TRBD1|16
TGTGCCAGCAGTGAATTCATGGGACAGCGGAACAATGAGCAGTTCTTC
CASSEFMGQRNNEQFF
>-|TRBV9|TRBJ1-1|-|15
TGTGCCAGCAGCGTAGAGTATGGGGCTGACACTGAAGCTTTCTTT
CASSVEYGADTEAFF
>-|TRBV19|TRBJ2-7|TRBD1|15
TGTGCCAGTAGTATGAAAGGACAGGGTACCTACGAGCAGTACTTC
CASSMKGQGTYEQYF
>-|TRBV4-3|TRBJ2-3|-|16
TGCGCCAGCAGCCACCTGTATCTGAGCGAGGGAGATACGCAGTATTTT
CASSHLYLSEGDTQYF
>-|TRBV14|TRBJ1-2|-|15
TGTGCCAGCAGCCAATATATAGGAGGGAATGGTGGCTACACCTTC
CASSQYIGGNGGYTF
>-|TRBV7-2|TRBJ2-1|TRBD2|17
TGTGCCAGCAGCCTAGGACTAGCGGGAGATTTATATGAAGAGCAGTTCTTC
CASSLGLAGDLYEEQFF
>-|TRBV6-6|TRBJ2-7|TRBD1|14
TGTGCCAGCAGCCGGGGACAGGGGGCGAGTGAGCAGTACTTC
CASSRGQGASEQYF
>-|TRBV27|TRBJ2-7|TRBD1|16
TGTGCCAGCAGTCCCAGACAGGGGTCGCGATCGTACGAGCAGTACTTC
CASSPRQGSRSYEQYF
>-|TRBV9|TRBJ1-1|TRBD1|16
TGTGCCAGCAGCGTAGAAGGGGGCGGATTTCGGACTGAAGCTTTCTTT
CASSVEGGGFRTEAFF
>-|TRBV18|TRBJ2-3|TRBD2|15
TGTGCCAGCTCACCAACTAGCGGGCCCACAGATACGCAGTATTTT
CASSPTSGPTDTQYF
>-|TRBV9|TRBJ1-5|-|17
TGTGCCAGCAGCCTTTTAGCACCCCTCTGGAGCAATCAGCCCCAGCATTTT
CASSLLAPLWSNQPQHF
>-|TRBV14|TRBJ2-4|TRBD2|14
TGTGCCAGCAGCCAGGGAGGGCCTTTGTACATTCAGTACTTC
CASSQGGPLYIQYF
>-|TRBV5-1|TRBJ2-2|-|16
TGCGCCAGCAGCTGGACGGACCCGGTCCAGGGCGGGGAGCTGTTTTTT
CASSWTDPVQGGELFF
>-|TRBV6-6|TRBJ2-1|-|13
TGTGCCAGCAGGGGGGACTTGGGGCATGAGCAGTTCTTC
CASRGDLGHEQFF
>-|TRBV7-6|TRBJ2-7|-|14
TGTGCCAGCAGCTTAAAATACGGAGCCTACGAGCAGTACTTC
CASSLKYGAYEQYF
>-|TRBV28|TRBJ2-5|TRBD2|18
TGTGCCAGCAGCTCAGCGGGACTAGCGGGTACCTTACAAGAGACCCAGTACTTC
CASSSAGLAGTLQETQYF
>-|TRBV5-1|TRBJ2-5|-|12
TGCGCCAGCGGCCTCGGGGGAGAGACCCAGTACTTC
CASGLGGETQYF
>once|TRBV5-4|TRBJ1-3|TRBD1|14
TGTGCCAGCAGCGACGGACAGGGGCCGGACACCATATATTTT
CASSDGQGPDTIYF
>-|TRBV27|TRBJ1-5|-|13
TGTGCCAGCAGTTTTGACAGTTATCAGCCCCAGCATTTT
CASSFDSYQPQHF
>-|TRBV20-1|TRBJ2-7|-|11
TGCAGTGCGGCTGGTTACTACGAGCAGTACTTC
CSAAGYYEQYF
>-|TRBV27|TRBJ2-1|TRBD2|18
TGTGCCAGCAGCCCAGGACTAGCGGGGATAGCCTCCTACAATGAGCAGTTCTTC
CASSPGLAGIASYNEQFF
>-|TRBV10-3|TRBJ1-4|-|15
TGTGCCATCAGTGAGTCGACAGCAACTAATGAAAAACTGTTTTTT
CAISESTATNEKLFF
>once|TRBV15|TRBJ2-3|TRBD2|15
TGTGCCACCAGCAGAGAACTAGCGGGAGCAGATACGCAGTATTTT
CATSRELAGADTQYF
>-|TRBV19|TRBJ1-2|-|14
TGTGCCAGTAGTGCCACCTCGGCCGCGGGCGGCTACACCTTC
CASSATSAAGGYTF
>-|TRBV19|TRBJ1-1|-|14
TGTGCCAGTAGTATAGGTTCGGGGAACACTGAAGCTTTCTTT
CASSIGSGNTEAFF
>-|TRBV5-1|TRBJ2-5|-|14
TGCGCCAGCAGCTTCAGGGTCGGCCAAGAGACCCAGTACTTC
CASSFRVGQETQYF
>-|TRBV6-5|TRBJ1-1|-|13
TGTGCCAGCAGTTACGGGCAGGGAACTGAAGCTTTCTTT
CASSYGQGTEAFF
>once|TRBV5-1|TRBJ2-5|-|16
TGCGCCAGCAGCGATATTCGGGGTTCTGGGGAGGAGACCCAGTACTTC
CASSDIRGSGEETQYF
>-|TRBV27|TRBJ2-7|TRBD1|16
TGTGCCAGCAGTTTATCCCCCATCCGGGACAGTTACGAGCAGTACTTC
CASSLSPIRDSYEQYF
>-|TRBV6-1|TRBJ2-1|TRBD2|18
TGTGCCAGCAGTGAAAGGTTTTCGGCTAGCGGGAGGGTCAATGAGCAGTTCTTC
CASSERFSASGRVNEQFF
>-|TRBV20-1|TRBJ2-3|-|11
TGCAGTGCTAGTAAGCTAGATACGCAGTATTTT
CSASKLDTQYF
>once|TRBV25-1|TRBJ2-7|TRBD2|15
TGTGCCAGCAGTGAAGCTAGCGGTAGCTCCTACGAGCAGTACTTC
CASSEASGSSYEQYF
>-|TRBV5-6|TRBJ2-7|TRBD2|14
TGTGCCAGCAGCGGGGGACTAGCGGGCATCGAGCAGTACTTC
CASSGGLAGIEQYF
>-|TRBV6-5|TRBJ1-6|TRBD1|16
TGTGCCAGCAGTTTCACTACCGGGACAGGGAATTCACCCCTCCACTTT
CASSFTTGTGNSPLHF
>-|TRBV7-2|TRBJ1-1|-|14
TGTGCCAGCAGCCGGACAGTCCAAGGTCCTGAAGCTTTCTTT
CASSRTVQGPEAFF
>-|TRBV7-8|TRBJ1-1|-|14
TGTGCCAGCAGCTTAGGAACAGGGAACACTGAAGCTTTCTTT
CASSLGTGNTEAFF
>-|TRBV5-1|TRBJ2-1|TRBD1|14
TGCGCCAGCAGCAACCGGGACAGGGGGGATGAGCAGTTCTTC
CASSNRDRGDEQFF
>-|TRBV2|TRBJ2-7|-|15
TGTGCCAGCAGGGAAAAACAGGGTTGGTTCTACGAGCAGTACTTC
CASREKQGWFYEQYF
>-|TRBV19|TRBJ2-1|-|14
TGTGCCAGTAGTACCTCCCAGGGTCGTAGCGAGCAGTTCTTC
CASSTSQGRSEQFF
>-|TRBV5-4|TRBJ2-2|TRBD1|18
TGTGCCAGCAGCCGATTAACTTCCGGGACAGGGTGGACCGGGGAGCTGTTTTTT
CASSRLTSGTGWTGELFF